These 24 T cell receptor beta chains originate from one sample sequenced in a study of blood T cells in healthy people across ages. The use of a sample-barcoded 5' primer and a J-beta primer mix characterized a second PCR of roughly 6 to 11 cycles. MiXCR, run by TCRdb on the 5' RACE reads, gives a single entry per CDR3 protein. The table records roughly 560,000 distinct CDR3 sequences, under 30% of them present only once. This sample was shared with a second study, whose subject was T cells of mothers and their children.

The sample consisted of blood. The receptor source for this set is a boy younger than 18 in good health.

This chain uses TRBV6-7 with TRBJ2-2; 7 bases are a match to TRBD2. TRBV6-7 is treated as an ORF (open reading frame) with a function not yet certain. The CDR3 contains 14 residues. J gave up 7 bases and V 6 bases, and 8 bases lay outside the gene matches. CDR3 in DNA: TGTGCCAGCAGAGGCGGACTAGTCGTCGGGGAGCTGTTTTTT. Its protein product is CASRGGLVVGELFF.

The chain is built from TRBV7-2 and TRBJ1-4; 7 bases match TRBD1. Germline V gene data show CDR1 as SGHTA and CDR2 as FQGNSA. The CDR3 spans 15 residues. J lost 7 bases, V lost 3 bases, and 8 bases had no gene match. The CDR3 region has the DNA TGTGCCAGCAGCTTGTACAGGGGTCAGGGTGAAAAACTGTTTTTT. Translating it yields CASSLYRGQGEKLFF.

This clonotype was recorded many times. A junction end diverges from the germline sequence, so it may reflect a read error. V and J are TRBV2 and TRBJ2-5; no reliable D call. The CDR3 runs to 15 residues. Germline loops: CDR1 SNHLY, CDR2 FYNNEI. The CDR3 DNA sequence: TGTGCCAGCAGTGACAGGAAGTACCCCCAAGGGACCCAGTACTTC. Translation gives CASSDRKYPQGTQYF.

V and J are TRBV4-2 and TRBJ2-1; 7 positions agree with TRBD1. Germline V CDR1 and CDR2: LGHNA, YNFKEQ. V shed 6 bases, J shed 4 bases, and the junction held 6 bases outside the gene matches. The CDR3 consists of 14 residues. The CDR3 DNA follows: TGTGCCAGCAGTCAGCAGGGGGTATACAATGAGCAGTTCTTC. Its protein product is CASSQQGVYNEQFF.

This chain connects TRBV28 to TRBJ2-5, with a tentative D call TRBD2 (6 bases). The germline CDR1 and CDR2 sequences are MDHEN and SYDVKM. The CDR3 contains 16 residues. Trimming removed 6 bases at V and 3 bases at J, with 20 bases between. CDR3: CASRALILGLKETQYF. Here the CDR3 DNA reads TGTGCCAGCAGAGCTTTGATCCTGGGACTCAAAGAGACCCAGTACTTC.

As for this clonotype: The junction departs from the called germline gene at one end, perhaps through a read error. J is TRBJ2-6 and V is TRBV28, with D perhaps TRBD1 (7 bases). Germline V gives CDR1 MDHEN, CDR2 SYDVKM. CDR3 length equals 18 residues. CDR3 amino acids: CASSPRGTAKGGANVPTF. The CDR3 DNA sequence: TGTGCCAGCAGTCCCCGGGGGACAGCAAAGGGTGGGGCCAACGTCCCGACTTTC.

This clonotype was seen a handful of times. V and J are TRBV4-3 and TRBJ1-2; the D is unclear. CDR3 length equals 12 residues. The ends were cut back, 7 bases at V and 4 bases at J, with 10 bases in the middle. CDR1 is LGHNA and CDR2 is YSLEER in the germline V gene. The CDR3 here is CASMRGCYGYTF. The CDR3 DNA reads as TGCGCCAGCATGCGGGGTTGCTATGGCTACACCTTC.

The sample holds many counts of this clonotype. CDR3 protein: CASTVRGPVDEQFF. The CDR3 DNA follows: TGTGCCAGCACCGTCAGGGGGCCTGTGGATGAGCAGTTCTTC. This chain links TRBV7-9 with TRBJ2-1; 8 bases line up with TRBD1. The length of the CDR3 is 14 residues. Germline-derived CDR1 and CDR2 are SEHNR and FQNEAQ (reference sequence). V gave up 7 bases and J gave up 8 bases; unmatched junction bases: 10.

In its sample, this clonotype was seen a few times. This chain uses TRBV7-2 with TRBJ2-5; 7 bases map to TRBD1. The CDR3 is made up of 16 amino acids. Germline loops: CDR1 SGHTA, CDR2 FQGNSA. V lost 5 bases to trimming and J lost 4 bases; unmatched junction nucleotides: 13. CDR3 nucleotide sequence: TGTGCCAGCAGCCCTAGGGGGCTCCCTCGCGGAGAGACCCAGTACTTC. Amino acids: CASSPRGLPRGETQYF.

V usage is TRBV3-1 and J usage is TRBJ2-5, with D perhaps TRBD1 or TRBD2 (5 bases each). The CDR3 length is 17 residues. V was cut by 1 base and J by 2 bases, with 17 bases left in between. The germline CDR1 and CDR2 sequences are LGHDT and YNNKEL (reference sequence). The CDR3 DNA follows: TGTGCCAGCAGCCAAGCTGTCCTCTCTGGGGGTCAAGAGACCCAGTACTTC. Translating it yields CASSQAVLSGGQETQYF.

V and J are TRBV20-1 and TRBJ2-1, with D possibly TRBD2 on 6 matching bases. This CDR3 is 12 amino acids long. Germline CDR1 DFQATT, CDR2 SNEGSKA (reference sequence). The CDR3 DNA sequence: TGCAGCCTACAGGCGGGGTACAATGAGCAGTTCTTC. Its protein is CSLQAGYNEQFF.

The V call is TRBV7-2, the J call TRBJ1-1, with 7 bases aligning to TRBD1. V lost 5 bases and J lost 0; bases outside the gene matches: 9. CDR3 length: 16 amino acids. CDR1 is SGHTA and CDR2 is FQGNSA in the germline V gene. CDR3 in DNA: TGTGCCAGCAGCACCCGGGACAGAACCTTGAACACTGAAGCTTTCTTT. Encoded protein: CASSTRDRTLNTEAFF.

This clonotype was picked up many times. Here the CDR3 DNA reads TGCAGTGCTCCTCGACTAGCGGGAGTGTTCAGTGAGACCCAGTACTTC. Its protein product is CSAPRLAGVFSETQYF. The genes are TRBV20-1 and TRBJ2-5, with 12 bases matching TRBD2. Trimming cost V 5 bases and J 5 bases; bases outside gene matches: 12. This CDR3 spans 16 amino acids. The V gene's germline CDR1 is DFQATT and CDR2 SNEGSKA (reference sequence).

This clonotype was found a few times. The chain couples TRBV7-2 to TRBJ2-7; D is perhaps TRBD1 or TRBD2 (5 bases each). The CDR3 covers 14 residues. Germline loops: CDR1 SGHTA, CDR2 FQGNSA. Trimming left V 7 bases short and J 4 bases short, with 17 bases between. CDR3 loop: CASIQTPGLYEQYF. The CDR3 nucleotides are TGTGCCAGCATCCAAACCCCGGGGCTATACGAGCAGTACTTC.

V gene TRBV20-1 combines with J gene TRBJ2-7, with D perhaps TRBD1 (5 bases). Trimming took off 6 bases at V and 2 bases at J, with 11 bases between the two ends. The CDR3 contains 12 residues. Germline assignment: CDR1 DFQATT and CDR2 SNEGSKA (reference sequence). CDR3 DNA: TGCAGTGCCTCGGACAAGACCTACGAGCAGTACTTC. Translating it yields CSASDKTYEQYF.

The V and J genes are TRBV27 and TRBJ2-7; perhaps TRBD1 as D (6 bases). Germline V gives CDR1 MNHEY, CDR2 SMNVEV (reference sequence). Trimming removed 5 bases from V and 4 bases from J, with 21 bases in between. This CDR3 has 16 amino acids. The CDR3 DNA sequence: TGTGCCAGCAGTCCTACCCCACAGACAGGAGTTTACGAGCAGTACTTC. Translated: CASSPTPQTGVYEQYF.

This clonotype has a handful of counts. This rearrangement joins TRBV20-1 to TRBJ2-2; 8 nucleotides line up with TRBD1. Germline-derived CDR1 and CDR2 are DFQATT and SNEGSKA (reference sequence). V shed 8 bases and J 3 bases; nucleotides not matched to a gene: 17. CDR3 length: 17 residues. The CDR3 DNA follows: TGCAGTACCCCCCGAGTAGGACAGGGTCTTTACACCGGGGAGCTGTTTTTT. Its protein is CSTPRVGQGLYTGELFF.

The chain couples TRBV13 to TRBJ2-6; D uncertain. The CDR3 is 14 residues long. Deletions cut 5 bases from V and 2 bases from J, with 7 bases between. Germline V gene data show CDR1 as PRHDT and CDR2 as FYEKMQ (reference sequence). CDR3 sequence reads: CASSQEAGANVLTF. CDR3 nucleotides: TGTGCCAGCAGCCAGGAAGCTGGGGCCAACGTCCTGACTTTC.

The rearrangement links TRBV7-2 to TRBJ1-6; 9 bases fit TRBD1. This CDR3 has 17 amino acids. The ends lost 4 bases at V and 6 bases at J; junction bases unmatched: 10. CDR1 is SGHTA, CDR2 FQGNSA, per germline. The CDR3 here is CASSSAFGDRVNSPLHF. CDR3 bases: TGTGCCAGCAGCTCTGCCTTCGGGGACAGGGTTAATTCACCCCTCCACTTT.

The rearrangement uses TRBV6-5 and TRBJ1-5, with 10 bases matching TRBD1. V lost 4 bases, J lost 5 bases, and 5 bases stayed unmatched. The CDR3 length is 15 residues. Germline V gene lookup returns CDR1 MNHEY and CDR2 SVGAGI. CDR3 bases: TGTGCCAGCAGTTCCGGGACAGGGGAGTATCAGCCCCAGCATTTT. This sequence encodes CASSSGTGEYQPQHF.

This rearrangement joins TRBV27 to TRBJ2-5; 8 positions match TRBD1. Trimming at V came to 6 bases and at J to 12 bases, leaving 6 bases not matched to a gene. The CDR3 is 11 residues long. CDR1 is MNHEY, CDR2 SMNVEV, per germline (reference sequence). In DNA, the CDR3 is TGTGCCAGCAGCTATTCGGACAGGGAGTACTTC. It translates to CASSYSDREYF.

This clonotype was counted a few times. CDR3 nucleotides: TGTGCCAGCAGCTTACGACGGGGGGGCCTCACAGATACGCAGTATTTT. It is translated as CASSLRRGGLTDTQYF. The rearrangement links TRBV7-2 to TRBJ2-3, with 8 bases matching TRBD2. V shed 2 bases, J shed 2 bases, and the junction held 6 bases outside the gene matches. Per the germline V gene, CDR1 is SGHTA and CDR2 is FQGNSA. CDR3 length equals 16 residues.

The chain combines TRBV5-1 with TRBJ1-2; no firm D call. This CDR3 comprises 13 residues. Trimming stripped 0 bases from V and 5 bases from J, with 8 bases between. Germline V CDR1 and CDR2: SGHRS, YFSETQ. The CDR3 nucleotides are TGCGCCAGCAGCTTGGACTGGGGATATGGCTACACCTTC. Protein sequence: CASSLDWGYGYTF.

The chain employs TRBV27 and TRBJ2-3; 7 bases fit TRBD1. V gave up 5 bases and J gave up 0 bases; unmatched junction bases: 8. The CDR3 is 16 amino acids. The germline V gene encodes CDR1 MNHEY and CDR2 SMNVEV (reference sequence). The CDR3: CASSLSGQISTDTQYF. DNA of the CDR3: TGTGCCAGCAGTCTCTCGGGACAGATTAGCACAGATACGCAGTATTTT.